What follows describes a single TCR beta chain. The antigen it recognizes is unknown. The sample holds no much larger clone one base away, and base qualities are not on file. Systemically healthy Caucasian individuals from Russia, some 36 in total and aged roughly 6 to 95 years, were included as donors. Approximately 10 milliliters of peripheral blood were collected from each donor into EDTA-treated Vacutainer tubes. Ficoll-Paque density-gradient centrifugation was used to isolate PBMCs, with at least 6 million per sample. Trizol reagent was used to extract total RNA from the PBMCs, yielding at least 5 micrograms per sample. For every donor, flow cytometry on a PBMC aliquot measured the percentage of naive CD45RAhigh/CD27high T cells. The data are from a study of blood T cells in healthy people across ages (dated by TCRdb to the mid-2010s). Some background on the complete study: In model experiments, roughly one uniquely barcoded TCR beta cDNA molecule per two T cells was captured by template switching. The donors were split into four age groups: young (average 16 years), middle-aged (roughly 42), aged (roughly 65) and long-lived (more than 80). To avoid experimental bias, donors of different ages were distributed randomly across sequencing lanes. Age-related changes in TCR beta repertoire diversity were measured in the study by deep sequencing normalized with unique cDNA molecular identifiers. Two additional independent replicas of 1 million unique cDNA reads from the same blood draw were analyzed for two donors (one aged 18 to 30 and one aged 80 or older). Overall study results and their limits: Observed TCR beta diversity per million T cells fell roughly linearly with age, and a significant reduction was already apparent by age around 40. Total diversity estimates from one million sequenced T cells were considered lower bounds and underestimates. Because the CMV infection status of the donors was unknown, age-related changes in expanded clonotypes may potentially have been confounded. Because profiling used bulk unsorted PBMCs, naive and antigen-experienced compartments could not be compared conclusively. There was a strong correlation between observed TCR beta diversity and the percentage of naive T cells measured by flow cytometry. Compared with the aged group, the long-lived group had more naive CD4+ T cells, fewer expanded clones and increased TCR diversity, suggesting age selection.

CDR1 and CDR2 (GTSNPN, SVGIG) derive from the germline V gene (reference sequence). Reading from cysteine to phenylalanine, the CDR3 counts 12 amino acids. Only the CDR3 DNA is retained, 36 bases long and in frame from the first base. The germline ends are 8 bases apart after V is trimmed by 1 base and J by 5 bases. Library preparation used 5' RACE. Sequencing took place on an Illumina HiSeq 2500. A second PCR of roughly 6 to 11 cycles was run with a J-beta primer mix and a sample-barcoded 5' primer. Each TCR beta cDNA molecule received a unique molecular identifier from a template-switch 5' adaptor carrying 12 random nucleotides. At least 2.5 million CDR3-containing paired-end reads were obtained from each sample. The Mint cDNA synthesis kit, primed by a TRBC-specific oligonucleotide, was used to synthesize first-strand cDNA from all RNA. All cDNA was treated with uracil-DNA glycosylase and then went through a first 18-cycle PCR with the universal primers M1SS and BC2_uni_R. As for how the authors treated the data: For normalization, 1 million high-quality reads, each with a distinct molecular identifier, were randomly selected from each sample. Instead of being binned into consensus sequences, reads with shared molecular identifiers were discarded. MiTCR, set to a Q25 quality threshold and the strictest error-elimination algorithm, was used for CDR3 identification, clonotype clustering and error correction. A nonparametric unseen species model with Euler transformation was used to estimate a lower bound on total TCR beta diversity. Using fastp at Q25 and MiXCR, TCRdb reprocessed the public reads and kept productive beta chains. Rows matching on CDR3 protein sequence are summarized as one entry with the most common DNA and genes. Clone size and V and J calls follow TCRdb, not the original study. The sample table contains more than 800,000 distinct CDR3 sequences; only one count was recorded for 40% to 55% of them. The ten largest make up 18% of the sample.

The source material was blood. The TCR sequence derives from a woman in her sixties or seventies in good health. The chain is encoded by TRBV30 joined to TRBJ2-5; a confident D gene designation cannot be given. The CDR3 amino acid sequence is: CAWSGPRETQYF. The DNA sequence is given as TGTGCCTGGAGTGGACCCCGGGAGACCCAGTACTTC.